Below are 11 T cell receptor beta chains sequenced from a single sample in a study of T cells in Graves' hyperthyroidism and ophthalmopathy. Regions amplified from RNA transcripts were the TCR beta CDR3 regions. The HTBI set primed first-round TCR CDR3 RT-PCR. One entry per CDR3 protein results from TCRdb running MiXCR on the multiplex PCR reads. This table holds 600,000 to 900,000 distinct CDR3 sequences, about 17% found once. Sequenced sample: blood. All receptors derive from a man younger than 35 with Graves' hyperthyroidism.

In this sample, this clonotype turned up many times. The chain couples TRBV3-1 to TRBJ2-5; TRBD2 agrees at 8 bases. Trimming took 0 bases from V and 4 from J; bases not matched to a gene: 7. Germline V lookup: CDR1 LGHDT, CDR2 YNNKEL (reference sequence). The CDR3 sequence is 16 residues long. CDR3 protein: CASSQDKRETRETQYF. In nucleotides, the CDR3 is TGTGCCAGCAGCCAAGATAAGCGGGAGACAAGAGAGACCCAGTACTTC.

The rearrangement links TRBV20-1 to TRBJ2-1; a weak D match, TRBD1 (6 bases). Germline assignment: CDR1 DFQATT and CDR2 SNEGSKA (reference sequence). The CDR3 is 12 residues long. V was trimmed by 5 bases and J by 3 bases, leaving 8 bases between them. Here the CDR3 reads CSADRYYNEQFF. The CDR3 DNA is TGCAGTGCTGACAGGTACTACAATGAGCAGTTCTTC.

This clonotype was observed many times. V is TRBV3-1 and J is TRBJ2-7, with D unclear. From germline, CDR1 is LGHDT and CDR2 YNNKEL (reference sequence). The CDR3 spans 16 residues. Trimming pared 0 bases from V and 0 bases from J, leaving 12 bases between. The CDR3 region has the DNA TGTGCCAGCAGCCAAGACGTAGCTTATAGCTCCTACGAGCAGTACTTC. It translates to CASSQDVAYSSYEQYF.

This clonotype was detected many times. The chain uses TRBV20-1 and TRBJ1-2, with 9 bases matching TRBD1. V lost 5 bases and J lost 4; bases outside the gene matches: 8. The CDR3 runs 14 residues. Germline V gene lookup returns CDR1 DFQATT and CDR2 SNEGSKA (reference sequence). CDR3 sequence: CSAFITGGGYGYTF. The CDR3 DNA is TGCAGTGCTTTTATTACAGGGGGCGGCTATGGCTACACCTTC.

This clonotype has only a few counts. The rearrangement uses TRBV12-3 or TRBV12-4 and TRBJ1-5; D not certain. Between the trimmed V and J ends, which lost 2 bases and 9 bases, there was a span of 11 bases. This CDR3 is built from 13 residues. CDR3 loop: CASSLRGLGPQHF. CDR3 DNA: TGTGCCAGCAGTTTACGCGGACTAGGGCCCCAGCATTTT.

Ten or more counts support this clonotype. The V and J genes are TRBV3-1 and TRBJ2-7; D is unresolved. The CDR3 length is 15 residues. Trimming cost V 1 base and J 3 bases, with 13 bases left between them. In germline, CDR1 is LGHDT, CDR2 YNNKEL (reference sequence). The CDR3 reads CASSQAFSFYYEQYF. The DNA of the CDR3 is TGTGCCAGCAGCCAAGCTTTCAGCTTTTACTACGAGCAGTACTTC.

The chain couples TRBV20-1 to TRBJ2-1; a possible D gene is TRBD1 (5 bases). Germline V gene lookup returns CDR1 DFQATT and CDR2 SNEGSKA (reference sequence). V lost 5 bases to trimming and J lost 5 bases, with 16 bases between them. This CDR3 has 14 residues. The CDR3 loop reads CSAFEQGRNNEQFF. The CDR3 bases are TGCAGTGCTTTTGAGCAGGGTCGGAACAATGAGCAGTTCTTC.

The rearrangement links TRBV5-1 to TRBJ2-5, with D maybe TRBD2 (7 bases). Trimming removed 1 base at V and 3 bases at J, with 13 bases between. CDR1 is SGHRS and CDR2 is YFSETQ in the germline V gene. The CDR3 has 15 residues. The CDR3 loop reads CASSLFPGGEETQYF. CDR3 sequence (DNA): TGCGCCAGCAGCTTGTTCCCGGGGGGCGAAGAGACCCAGTACTTC.

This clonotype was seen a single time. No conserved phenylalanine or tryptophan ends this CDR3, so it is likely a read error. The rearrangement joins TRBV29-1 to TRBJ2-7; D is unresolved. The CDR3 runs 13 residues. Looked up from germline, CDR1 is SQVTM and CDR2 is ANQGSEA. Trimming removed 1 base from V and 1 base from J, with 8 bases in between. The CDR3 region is CSVEGRNSYEQYL. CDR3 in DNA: TGCAGCGTTGAAGGTAGGAATTCCTACGAGCAGTACCTC.

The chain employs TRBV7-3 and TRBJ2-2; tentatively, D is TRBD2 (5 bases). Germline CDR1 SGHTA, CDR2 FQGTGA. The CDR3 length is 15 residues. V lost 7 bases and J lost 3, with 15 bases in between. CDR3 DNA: TGTGCCAGCAAAGGCGGGTCGGGCCACACCGGGGAGCTGTTTTTT. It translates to CASKGGSGHTGELFF.

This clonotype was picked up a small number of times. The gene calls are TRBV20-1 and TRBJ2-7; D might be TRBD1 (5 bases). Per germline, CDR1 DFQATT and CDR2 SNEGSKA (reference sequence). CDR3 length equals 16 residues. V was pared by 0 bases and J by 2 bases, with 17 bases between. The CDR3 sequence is CSARDPVKGSTYEQYF. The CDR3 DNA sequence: TGCAGTGCTAGAGACCCGGTGAAGGGGTCTACCTACGAGCAGTACTTC.